Each of the 30 T cell receptor beta chains below was sequenced from the same sample in a study of graft-versus-host responses after intestinal transplantation. Only in-frame clones appear in the TCRdb table, and some are missing; sequencing was by immunoSEQ multiplex PCR. This table has more than 80,000 clones, around 83% appearing once. The antigens these receptors bind are not known. The specimen comprised unstimulated CD8+ T cells sorted from spleen or lymph node cells, sampled before intestinal transplant. The receptor source for this set is a human donor who received an intestinal transplant.

This rearrangement joins TRBV19 to TRBJ2-5; 8 nucleotides align to TRBD1. The germline gives CDR1 LNHDA, CDR2 SQIVND (reference sequence). Trimming took 4 bases from V and 3 from J; bases not matched to a gene: 1. This CDR3 region has 13 residues. In DNA form, the CDR3 reads TGTGCCAGTAGTACGACAGGGGAAGAGACCCAGTACTTC. It yields the protein CASSTTGEETQYF. Using reference TRBV19 and TRBJ2-5 for the parts outside the CDR3, the full variable domain is DGGITQSPKYLFRKEGQNVTLSCEQNLNHDAMYWYRQDPGQGLRLIYYSQIVNDFQKGDIAEGYSVSREKKESFPLTVTSAQKNPTAFYLCASSTTGEETQYFGPGTRLLVL.

This clone appeared a few times. Here the CDR3 DNA reads TGTGCCTGGAAGCCGGGACCCCCTTCGGCTTTCTTT. It translates to CAWKPGPPSAFF. The chain has TRBV30 and TRBJ1-1, with a tentative D call TRBD1 (5 bases). The germline CDR1 and CDR2 sequences are GTSNPN and SVGIG (reference sequence). V was clipped by 4 bases and J by 11 bases, with 17 bases between them. This CDR3 has 12 amino acids.

This clone was detected only a few times. The chain has TRBV7-9 and TRBJ2-7, with D unclear. Germline V gene data show CDR1 as SEHNR and CDR2 as FQNEAQ (reference sequence). CDR3 size: 13 residues. Trimming pared 3 bases from V and 3 bases from J, leaving 9 bases between. Here the CDR3 reads CASSFPSNYEQYF. The CDR3 nucleotides read TGTGCCAGCAGCTTTCCCAGCAACTACGAGCAGTACTTC.

This clone was seen just once. The CDR3: CASSLAGTGWTEAFF. CDR3 sequence (DNA): TGTGCCAGCAGCTTGGCCGGGACAGGCTGGACTGAAGCTTTCTTT. This chain connects TRBV5-6 to TRBJ1-1; 8 bases align to TRBD1. Germline V gene lookup returns CDR1 SGHDT and CDR2 YYEEEE. V was pared by 0 bases and J by 5 bases, with 6 bases of the junction left unmatched. The CDR3 contains 15 residues. The variable domain in full, with the rest retrieved from reference TRBV5-6 and TRBJ1-1, is DAGVTQSPTHLIKTRGQQVTLRCSPKSGHDTVSWYQQALGQGPQFIFQYYEEEERQRGNFPDRFSGHQFPNYSSELNVNALLLGDSALYLCASSLAGTGWTEAFFGQGTRLTVV.

The table lists this clone with a few counts. The chain carries TRBV2 and TRBJ2-7, with D perhaps matching TRBD1 (5 bases). The CDR3 is 14 amino acids. CDR1 is SNHLY, CDR2 FYNNEI, per germline. Trimming removed 3 bases from V and 4 bases from J, with 13 bases in between. CDR3 sequence: CASSETVSLYEQYF. DNA for the CDR3: TGTGCCAGCAGTGAGACAGTTTCTCTTTACGAGCAGTACTTC.

The V gene is TRBV5-6, the J gene TRBJ2-3; D remains unclear. Germline values: CDR1 SGHDT, CDR2 YYEEEE. V dropped 0 bases and J dropped 11 bases, with 16 bases sitting between them. The length of the CDR3 is 14 residues. CDR3 nucleotide sequence: TGTGCCAGCAGCTTGGCAATTAGGGCCGCTGGGCAGTATTTT. Translation gives CASSLAIRAAGQYF.

This clone was seen only once. CDR3 in DNA: TGTGCCAGCAGCCAAGATTCGGACAGCCCTCAAGCCGGGGAGCTGTTTTTT. Its translation: CASSQDSDSPQAGELFF. The V gene is TRBV14, the J gene TRBJ2-2; D might be TRBD1 (6 bases). The germline V and J ends were trimmed by 0 bases and 6 bases, with 17 bases remaining between them. CDR1 and CDR2 from the germline V gene are SGHDN and FVKESK. The CDR3 covers 17 residues. The whole variable domain, remainder taken from reference TRBV14 and TRBJ2-2, is EAGVTQFPSHSVIEKGQTVTLRCDPISGHDNLYWYRRVMGKEIKFLLHFVKESKQDESGMPNNRFLAERTGGTYSTLKVQPAELEDSGVYFCASSQDSDSPQAGELFFGEGSRLTVL.

V gene TRBV29-1 combines with J gene TRBJ2-7, with 10 bases fitting TRBD2. The CDR3 has 15 residues. Trimming took 1 base from V and 2 from J; bases not matched to a gene: 5. Germline V gene data show CDR1 as SQVTM and CDR2 as ANQGSEA. The DNA for the CDR3 is TGCAGCGTTGAAGGCCTTAGCGGGAGGCCCTACGAGCAGTACTTC. Translation gives CSVEGLSGRPYEQYF.

V usage is TRBV19 and J usage is TRBJ2-7; 11 nucleotides align to TRBD1. CDR3 length: 15 amino acids. V gave up 6 bases and J gave up 7 bases; unmatched junction bases: 11. The germline V gene encodes CDR1 LNHDA and CDR2 SQIVND (reference sequence). CDR3 nucleotide sequence: TGTGCCAGTAGGGCACCGGGACAGGGGGTGTGGGAGCAGTACTTC. Encoded protein: CASRAPGQGVWEQYF. Variable domain in full (rest from reference TRBV19 and TRBJ2-7): DGGITQSPKYLFRKEGQNVTLSCEQNLNHDAMYWYRQDPGQGLRLIYYSQIVNDFQKGDIAEGYSVSREKKESFPLTVTSAQKNPTAFYLCASRAPGQGVWEQYFGPGTRLTVT.

As regards this clone: At one end, the junction sequence differs from germline, possibly due to a read error. Additional DNA sequences in this sample encode the identical CDR3. This chain links TRBV4-2 with TRBJ1-1; perhaps TRBD1 as D (5 bases). There are 15 residues in the CDR3. Germline CDR1 and CDR2: LGHNA and YNFKEQ. CDR3 loop: CASSQGEGPGPEAFF. The CDR3 DNA reads as TGTGCCAGCAGTCAAGGCGAGGGGCCCGGGCCTGAAGCTTTCTTT.

Comment on this clone: The junction does not match germline at one end; this may be a read error. The J gene is TRBJ2-7, the V gene TRBV7-7, with D maybe TRBD1 (5 bases). CDR1 is SSHAT and CDR2 is FNYEAQ in the germline V gene (reference sequence). The CDR3 consists of 15 residues. CDR3 region: CASSYEQDSSYEQYF. The CDR3 bases are TGTGCTAGCAGCTACGAACAGGATAGCTCCTACGAGCAGTACTTC.

The chain combines TRBV11-2 with TRBJ2-7; D is ambiguous. V lost 1 base and J lost 6, with 7 bases in between. CDR3 size: 12 residues. Germline loops: CDR1 SGHAT, CDR2 FQNNGV. The CDR3 region is CASSLGAFEQYF. For the CDR3, the DNA is TGTGCCAGCAGCTTAGGGGCATTCGAGCAGTACTTC.

The chain uses TRBV5-1 and TRBJ2-7; D is perhaps TRBD1 (7 bases). The CDR3 loop spans 14 amino acids. Germline CDR1 SGHRS, CDR2 YFSETQ. The V end lost 2 bases, the J end lost 3 bases, and 12 bases lay between the germline ends. DNA of the CDR3: TGCGCCAGCAGCTTAACAGGGGAGGACTACGAGCAGTACTTC. Its translation is CASSLTGEDYEQYF.

V and J are TRBV19 and TRBJ2-2; TRBD1 matches at 9 bases. V was pared by 3 bases and J by 7 bases, with 9 bases of the junction left unmatched. The CDR3 has 16 residues. Germline CDR1 and CDR2: LNHDA and SQIVND (reference sequence). The chain's CDR3 is CASSIEGQGGVGELFF. The CDR3 DNA reads as TGTGCCAGTAGTATCGAGGGACAGGGAGGGGTCGGGGAGCTGTTTTTT. Variable domain in full (rest from reference TRBV19 and TRBJ2-2): DGGITQSPKYLFRKEGQNVTLSCEQNLNHDAMYWYRQDPGQGLRLIYYSQIVNDFQKGDIAEGYSVSREKKESFPLTVTSAQKNPTAFYLCASSIEGQGGVGELFFGEGSRLTVL.

The rearrangement links TRBV28 to TRBJ2-5, with D hard to call. The CDR3 has 16 amino acids. Germline values: CDR1 MDHEN, CDR2 SYDVKM. V shed 2 bases and J shed 5 bases, with 18 bases lying between them. The CDR3 DNA is TGTGCCAGCAGTTTACCCCCCCCCGGGTACGGCGAGACCCAGTACTTC. It encodes CASSLPPPGYGETQYF.

The chain carries TRBV28 and TRBJ1-2, with D possibly being TRBD1 (5 bases). The CDR3 totals 14 residues. Per germline, CDR1 MDHEN and CDR2 SYDVKM. The V end lost 4 bases, the J end lost 1 base, and 10 bases lay between the germline ends. CDR3 in DNA: TGTGCCAGCAGTTGGGGCATCTATAACTATGGCTACACCTTC. Its protein product is CASSWGIYNYGYTF.

This chain connects TRBV6-5 to TRBJ2-5; D may be TRBD1 (5 bases). The V end lost 7 bases, the J end lost 5 bases, and 11 bases lay between the germline ends. Germline V gives CDR1 MNHEY, CDR2 SVGAGI. This CDR3 is built from 12 residues. CDR3 DNA: TGTGCCAGCACCAGGGTTGGTGAGACCCAGTACTTC. Translating gives CASTRVGETQYF.

The chain links TRBV27 to TRBJ1-2; 10 bases are a match to TRBD1. Trimming cost V 2 bases and J 1 base; bases outside gene matches: 10. The CDR3 is 18 amino acids. In germline, CDR1 is MNHEY, CDR2 SMNVEV (reference sequence). CDR3: CASSLGGTGAVGNYGYTF. CDR3 coding DNA: TGTGCCAGCAGTTTAGGGGGGACAGGGGCCGTAGGTAACTATGGCTACACCTTC.

This chain connects TRBV9 to TRBJ2-1; TRBD2 might be the D (6 bases). The CDR3 sequence is 15 residues long. The ends were cut back, 4 bases at V and 1 base at J, with 12 bases in the middle. Germline V gene lookup returns CDR1 SGDLS and CDR2 YYNGEE. The CDR3 loop is CASSPRLGSYNEQFF. The CDR3, as DNA: TGTGCCAGCAGCCCTAGACTAGGGTCCTACAATGAGCAGTTCTTC.

V and J are TRBV25-1 and TRBJ1-2, with TRBD1 matching over 9 bases. The CDR3 loop spans 13 amino acids. Germline V gives CDR1 MGHDK, CDR2 SYGVNS. The CDR3 reads CASRDRENYGYTF. The CDR3 DNA reads TGTGCGTCCCGGGACAGGGAAAACTATGGCTACACCTTC.

This clone was recorded only once. V and J are TRBV6-5 and TRBJ2-7; D is possibly TRBD1 (5 bases). CDR3 length: 15 residues. Per germline, CDR1 MNHEY and CDR2 SVGAGI. Trimming shortened V by 4 bases and J by 2 bases, and 15 bases separated the two germline ends. The CDR3 region is CASSSIHRSAYEQYF. The CDR3 nucleotides are TGTGCCAGCAGTTCCATACACAGGTCGGCCTACGAGCAGTACTTC.

This clone was found a few times. The rearrangement links TRBV5-5 to TRBJ1-6; D is undetermined. Trimming shortened V by 0 bases and J by 6 bases, and 10 bases separated the two germline ends. This CDR3 is 15 amino acids long. CDR1 SGHKS and CDR2 YYEKEE come from the germline V gene (reference sequence). The CDR3 bases are TGTGCCAGCAGCTTGGCTGGCGCGGGTAATTCACCCCTCCACTTT. Protein: CASSLAGAGNSPLHF.

This clone was counted between two and nine times. J is TRBJ2-7 and V is TRBV4-1; 10 bases fit TRBD1. The V gene end was trimmed by 0 bases and the J gene end by 6 bases; junction bases not matched to a gene: 5. The length of the CDR3 is 15 residues. Looked up from germline, CDR1 is MGHRA and CDR2 is YSYEKL. The CDR3 region has the DNA TGCGCCAGCAGCCAAGACCGGGACAGGGGCGGCGAGCAGTACTTC. Residues: CASSQDRDRGGEQYF.

J is TRBJ1-6 and V is TRBV6-5; D gene unclear. The V end lost 0 bases, the J end lost 5 bases, and 11 bases lay between the germline ends. The germline V gene has CDR1 MNHEY and CDR2 SVGAGI. The CDR3 covers 16 residues. In DNA form, the CDR3 reads TGTGCCAGCAGTTACTCGCTCTACAGACATAATTCACCCCTCCACTTT. It encodes CASSYSLYRHNSPLHF.

The genes are TRBV6-6 and TRBJ2-3, with D perhaps given as TRBD1 or TRBD2 (5 bases each). Per the germline V gene, CDR1 is MNHNY and CDR2 is SVGAGI (reference sequence). Trimming took 5 bases from V and 2 from J, leaving 11 bases between them. This CDR3 spans 14 amino acids. In nucleotides, the CDR3 is TGTGCCAGCAGTACGGGACCCTACACAGATACGCAGTATTTT. Protein product: CASSTGPYTDTQYF.

V is TRBV27 and J is TRBJ1-2, with D unclear. This CDR3 spans 13 amino acids. Germline CDR1 reads MNHEY; CDR2 reads SMNVEV (reference sequence). The ends were cut back, 5 bases at V and 7 bases at J, with 14 bases in the middle. DNA for the CDR3: TGTGCCAGCAGTCCATGGGCGAATAGTGGCTACACCTTC. Protein sequence: CASSPWANSGYTF.

The rearrangement uses TRBV6-5 and TRBJ2-7; tentatively, D is TRBD1 (5 bases). V was shortened by 11 bases and J by 3 bases, with 20 bases between the two germline ends. Germline CDR1 and CDR2: MNHEY and SVGAGI. The CDR3 runs 14 residues. The CDR3: CASSWGRLGYEQYF. The CDR3 nucleotides are TGTGCCTCCTCATGGGGCAGACTTGGCTACGAGCAGTACTTC.

The chain employs TRBV13 and TRBJ2-7; no clear D gene. Trimming took off 5 bases at V and 5 bases at J, with 16 bases between the two ends. Germline lookup yields CDR1 PRHDT and CDR2 FYEKMQ (reference sequence). The CDR3 sequence is 14 residues long. DNA of the CDR3: TGTGCCAGCAGCCCTACCGGCGGTGGCAACGAGCAGTACTTC. Its translation is CASSPTGGGNEQYF.

The V call is TRBV30, the J call TRBJ1-2; TRBD1 is a possible D gene (6 bases). Germline V lookup: CDR1 GTSNPN, CDR2 SVGIG (reference sequence). The V end lost 0 bases, the J end lost 5 bases, and 10 bases lay between the germline ends. The CDR3 loop spans 13 amino acids. The CDR3 DNA follows: TGTGCCTGGAGTGTAGGAGGGGGGTATGGCTACACCTTC. Translating gives CAWSVGGGYGYTF.

This chain uses TRBV27 with TRBJ2-7, with D tentatively TRBD2 (5 bases). The end of the DNA is better explained by TRBJ2-1, so the J call may be wrong. This CDR3 is 11 amino acids long. Germline V CDR1 and CDR2: MNHEY, SMNVEV (reference sequence). The CDR3 bases are TGTGCCAGCAGTTTAGCGGGTGAGCAGTTCTTC. This gives the protein CASSLAGEQFF.